These T cell receptor beta chains were read from a single sample in a study of blood T cell repertoires in COVID-19. Libraries were prepared by immunoSEQ multiplex PCR; TCRdb keeps only in-frame clonotypes and omits some of them. Here the sample spans about 80,000 clones, more than 70% being singletons. Sequencing input: peripheral blood. All receptors come from a woman older than 75 with acute or convalescent COVID-19. Both conserved end residues are trimmed from each CDR3.

j_call,v_call,cdr3_aa
TRBJ1-2,TRBV27,ASSRDRLAYGYT
TRBJ1-6,TRBV4-1,ASSQDRSSYNSPLH
TRBJ1-5,TRBV11-2,ASSLSDSNQPQH
TRBJ1-1,TRBV4-1,ASRRDTEAF
TRBJ2-1,TRBV7-3,ASSLTAGMGGEQF
TRBJ2-1,TRBV9,ASSVGGGGTSGSSSYNEQF
TRBJ2-5,TRBV30,AWGGSGKTQY
TRBJ2-7,TRBV2,ASSGQPYEQY
TRBJ1-4,TRBV6-5,ASRGAGRTNEKLF
TRBJ1-2,TRBV30,AWSDRVGNYGYT
TRBJ1-1,TRBV5-1,ASSPGQGASEAF
TRBJ2-7,TRBV5-4,ASSTQDREDEQY
TRBJ2-5,TRBV19,ASSMAGGVYETQY
TRBJ1-5,TRBV10-3,AISVAPGQPQH
TRBJ1-1,TRBV19,ASITQQNTEAF
TRBJ2-7,TRBV7-9,ASRPSGGGFYEQY
TRBJ2-7,TRBV2,ASSVDGVYEQY
TRBJ2-4,TRBV5-5,ASSFSDTAKNIQY
TRBJ2-7,TRBV29-1,SGHINYEQY
TRBJ2-7,TRBV2,AFRDSTYEQY
TRBJ1-6,TRBV7-2,ASSPTGRFSPLH
TRBJ1-5,TRBV19,ASGWGVLDQPQH